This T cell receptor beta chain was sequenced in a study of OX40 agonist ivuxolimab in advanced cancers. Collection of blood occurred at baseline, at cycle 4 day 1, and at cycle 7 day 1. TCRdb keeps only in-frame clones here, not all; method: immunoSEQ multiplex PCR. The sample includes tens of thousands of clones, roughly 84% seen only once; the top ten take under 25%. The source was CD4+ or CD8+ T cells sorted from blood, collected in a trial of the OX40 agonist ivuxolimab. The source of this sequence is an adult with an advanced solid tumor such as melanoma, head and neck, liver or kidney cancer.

CDR3 DNA sequence: TGTGCCAGCAGCGCCGGGACACCAGACTACGAGCAGTACTTC. Its translation: CASSAGTPDYEQYF. The chain couples TRBV9 to TRBJ2-7; D might be TRBD1 (6 bases). The CDR3 extends over 14 amino acids. Trimming removed 3 bases at V and 3 bases at J, with 13 bases between. From germline, CDR1 is SGDLS and CDR2 YYNGEE.